Listed here are 4 T cell receptor beta chains from one sample, sequenced in a study of vaccination effects on CD4 cells after COVID-19. Within the ViraFEST assay, antigen-specific CD4+ T cells underwent expansion with viral peptide pools prior to sequencing. Having been cultured for under twelve days, the cells underwent CD4+ T cell isolation. In the vaccine recipients, nucleocapsid antibodies were negative and there was no prior SARS-CoV-2 infection. The antigens these receptors bind are not known. Only in-frame clones appear in the TCRdb table, and some are missing; sequencing was by immunoSEQ multiplex PCR. The sample holds under 80,000 clones; over 70% are singletons and the top ten take 10%. Sequencing was performed on CD4+ T cells from PBMCs cultured with SARS-CoV-2 spike peptides, taken before COVID-19 vaccination. These receptors were taken from a human donor who received a COVID-19 vaccine.

The CDR3 loop is CAWSLVGDYGYTF. DNA of the CDR3: TGTGCCTGGAGTCTAGTAGGGGACTATGGCTACACCTTC. The V and J genes are TRBV30 and TRBJ1-2; TRBD1 is a possible D gene (5 bases). Trimming cost V 2 bases and J 3 bases, with 10 bases left between them. The CDR3 loop spans 13 amino acids. Germline V gene sequence: CDR1 GTSNPN, CDR2 SVGIG (reference sequence).

The chain joins TRBV5-4 to TRBJ1-1, with 7 positions matching TRBD1. This CDR3 region has 15 residues. The germline V gene encodes CDR1 SGHNT and CDR2 YYREEE (reference sequence). After removal of 3 bases from V and 5 bases from J, the junction contained 10 bases not matched to a gene. The CDR3 here is CASSSGSGGQTEAFF. The CDR3 DNA reads as TGTGCCAGCAGCTCTGGCTCAGGGGGGCAGACTGAAGCTTTCTTT.

The chain combines TRBV28 with TRBJ1-5, with TRBD1 identical over 9 bases. This CDR3 region has 15 residues. CDR1 MDHEN and CDR2 SYDVKM come from the germline V gene. The ends lost 6 bases at V and 1 base at J; junction bases unmatched: 4. This CDR3 reads CASSPGQGSNQPQHF. DNA of the CDR3: TGTGCCAGCAGCCCGGGACAGGGCAGCAATCAGCCCCAGCATTTT.

A note on this clone: Other nucleotide sequences from this sample produce the same CDR3. V usage is TRBV6-1 and J usage is TRBJ2-7; D is unresolved. The CDR3 is 15 residues long. CDR1 is MNHNS and CDR2 is SASEGT in the germline V gene. Trimming pared 2 bases from V and 2 bases from J, leaving 13 bases between. CDR3 in DNA: TGTGCCAGCAGTGAACGGCCAAGCCGTCCCTACGAGCAGTACGTC. Encoded protein: CASSERPSRPYEQYV.